These 3 T cell receptor beta chains were sequenced from one sample in a study of T cells in Graves' hyperthyroidism and ophthalmopathy. RNA transcripts were the template for amplifying TCR beta CDR3 regions. A set of HTBI primers served as the primers for a first-round RT-PCR of the TCR CDR3. TCRdb analysed the multiplex PCR reads with MiXCR anew, one entry per CDR3 protein. Of 250,000 to 300,000 distinct CDR3 sequences listed, less than 20% are singletons. The sample was blood. These receptors originate from a man in his forties or fifties with Graves' ophthalmopathy.

This clonotype has more than one count but fewer than ten. CDR3 nucleotide sequence: TGTGCCAGCAGCTTATCGTCGGGGCCCTACAATGAGCAGTTCTTC. Translated: CASSLSSGPYNEQFF. The chain links TRBV7-6 to TRBJ2-1, with D perhaps TRBD1 or TRBD2 (5 bases each). Germline-derived CDR1 and CDR2 are SGHVS and FNYEAQ. The V and J ends lost 2 bases and 2 bases respectively, with 10 bases between them. The CDR3 runs 15 residues.

This clonotype came up once. The rearrangement joins TRBV24-1 to TRBJ2-2; unclear D gene. CDR1 and CDR2 from the germline V gene are KGHDR and SFDVKD. The CDR3 covers 15 residues. Trimming removed 4 bases from V and 5 bases from J, with 13 bases in between. The CDR3 here is CATSDPKTVTGELFF. The CDR3 nucleotides are TGTGCCACCAGTGACCCCAAGACTGTGACCGGGGAGCTGTTTTTT.

To note about this clonotype: A single base separates this from a much larger clone, so it may be a read error. The CDR3 carries no conserved terminal phenylalanine or tryptophan, so it likely arises from a read error. The chain combines TRBV20-1 with TRBJ1-1; TRBD1 is a possible D gene (5 bases). This CDR3 is built from 13 residues. The germline V gene has CDR1 DFQATT and CDR2 SNEGSKA (reference sequence). Between the trimmed V and J ends, which lost 3 bases and 0 bases, there was a span of 8 bases. CDR3 bases: TGCAGTGCTAGTGGGGCCCTGAACACTGAAGCTTTCTCT. This gives the protein CSASGALNTEAFS.